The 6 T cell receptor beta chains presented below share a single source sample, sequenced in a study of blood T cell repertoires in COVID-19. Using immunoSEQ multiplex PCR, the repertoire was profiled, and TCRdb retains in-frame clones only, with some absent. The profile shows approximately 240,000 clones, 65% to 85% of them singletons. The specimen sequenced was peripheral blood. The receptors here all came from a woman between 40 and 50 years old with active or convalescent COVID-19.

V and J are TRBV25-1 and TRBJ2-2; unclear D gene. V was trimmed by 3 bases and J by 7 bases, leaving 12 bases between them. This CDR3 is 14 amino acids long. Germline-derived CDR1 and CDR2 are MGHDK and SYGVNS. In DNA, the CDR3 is TGTGCCAGCAGTGATAATCGCGTGAGCGGGGAGCTGTTTTTT. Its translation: CASSDNRVSGELFF.

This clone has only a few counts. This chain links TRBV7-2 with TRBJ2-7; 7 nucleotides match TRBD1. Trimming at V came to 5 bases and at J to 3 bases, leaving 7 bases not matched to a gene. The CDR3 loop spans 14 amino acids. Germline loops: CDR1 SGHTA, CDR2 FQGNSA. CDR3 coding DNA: TGTGCCAGCAGCACGGGACAGAAAGACTACGAGCAGTACTTC. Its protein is CASSTGQKDYEQYF. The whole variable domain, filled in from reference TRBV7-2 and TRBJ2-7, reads GAGVSQSPSNKVTEKGKDVELRCDPISGHTALYWYRQSLGQGLEFLIYFQGNSAPDKSGLPSDRFSAERTGGSVSTLTIQRTQQEDSAVYLCASSTGQKDYEQYFGPGTRLTVT.

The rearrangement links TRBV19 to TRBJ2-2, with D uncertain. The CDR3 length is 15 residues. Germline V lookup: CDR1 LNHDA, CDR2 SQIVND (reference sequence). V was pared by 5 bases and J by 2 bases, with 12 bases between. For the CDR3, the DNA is TGTGCCAGTAGTTATCGAGGTCCTAACACCGGGGAGCTGTTTTTT. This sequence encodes CASSYRGPNTGELFF. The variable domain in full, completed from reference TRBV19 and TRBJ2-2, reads DGGITQSPKYLFRKEGQNVTLSCEQNLNHDAMYWYRQDPGQGLRLIYYSQIVNDFQKGDIAEGYSVSREKKESFPLTVTSAQKNPTAFYLCASSYRGPNTGELFFGEGSRLTVL.

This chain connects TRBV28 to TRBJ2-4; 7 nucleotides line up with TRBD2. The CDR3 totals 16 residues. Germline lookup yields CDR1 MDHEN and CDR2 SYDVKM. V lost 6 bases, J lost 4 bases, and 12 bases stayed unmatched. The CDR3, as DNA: TGTGCCAGCAGCCCTAGTTTTGGGGGGGGAAAAAACATTCAGTACTTC. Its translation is CASSPSFGGGKNIQYF.

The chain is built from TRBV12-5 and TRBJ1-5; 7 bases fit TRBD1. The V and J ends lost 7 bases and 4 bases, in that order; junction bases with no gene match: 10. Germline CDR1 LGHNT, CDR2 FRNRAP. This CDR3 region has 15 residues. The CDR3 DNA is TGTGCTAGTGCCTTAAGCCCAGGGGGAAATCAGCCCCAGCATTTT. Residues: CASALSPGGNQPQHF.

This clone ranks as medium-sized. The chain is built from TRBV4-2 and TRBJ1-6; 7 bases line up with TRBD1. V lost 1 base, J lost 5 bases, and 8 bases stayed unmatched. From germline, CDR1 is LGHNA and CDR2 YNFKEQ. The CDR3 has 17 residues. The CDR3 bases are TGTGCCAGCAGCCAAGCTAGACAGGGTTCAAATAATTCACCCCTCCACTTT. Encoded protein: CASSQARQGSNNSPLHF.